The rows below give T cell receptor beta chains drawn from one sample of a study of T cell responses to AZD1222 COVID-19 vaccine. Sequencing was performed with immunoSEQ multiplex PCR; in TCRdb, only in-frame clones are kept and a portion is missing. The repertoire holds around 130,000 clones, 80% to 90% seen once, with roughly 20% in the top ten. The sequencing here drew on peripheral blood, taken on day 0 of MenACWY control vaccination. The receptor set was obtained from an adult in good health. Both conserved end residues are part of each CDR3. A D gene is named only where the DNA matches it firmly. Where a row states a size, it is once, few, many or the class of an expanded clone; other rows omit it.

abundance: once; d_gene: .; j_gene: TRBJ2-7; v_gene: TRBV12-3/TRBV12-4; CDR3nt: TGTGCCAGCAGTTTCTCCTACGAGCAGTACTTC; CDR3aa: CASSFSYEQYF
abundance: .; d_gene: TRBD2; j_gene: TRBJ2-3; v_gene: TRBV7-6; CDR3nt: TGTGCCAGCAGCCTCGGTCTAGCGGGAGTCGACAGCACAGATACGCAGTATTTT; CDR3aa: CASSLGLAGVDSTDTQYF
abundance: .; d_gene: .; j_gene: TRBJ1-1; v_gene: TRBV6-5; CDR3nt: TGTGCCAGCAGTTTTCCACAGGGAATGAACACTGAAGCTTTCTTT; CDR3aa: CASSFPQGMNTEAFF
abundance: .; d_gene: TRBD1; j_gene: TRBJ2-7; v_gene: TRBV27; CDR3nt: TGTGCCAGCAGCCGGGACAGCTACGAGCAGTACTTC; CDR3aa: CASSRDSYEQYF
abundance: .; d_gene: .; j_gene: TRBJ1-2; v_gene: TRBV5-6; CDR3nt: TGTGCCAGCAGCTTGACAGGCAGAGGGGGCTACACCTTC; CDR3aa: CASSLTGRGGYTF
abundance: .; d_gene: .; j_gene: TRBJ1-1; v_gene: TRBV12-5; CDR3nt: TGTGCTAGTGGCGGGGGGAACACTGAAGCTTTCTTT; CDR3aa: CASGGGNTEAFF
abundance: .; d_gene: .; j_gene: TRBJ2-2; v_gene: TRBV5-1; CDR3nt: TGCGCCAGCAGCTTCATAGCGGACCACACCGGGGAGCTGTTTTTT; CDR3aa: CASSFIADHTGELFF
abundance: once; d_gene: TRBD2; j_gene: TRBJ2-3; v_gene: TRBV27; CDR3nt: TGTGCCAGCAGGCATACCGGGACTAGCCGCACAGATACGCAGTATTTT; CDR3aa: CASRHTGTSRTDTQYF
abundance: .; d_gene: .; j_gene: TRBJ1-4; v_gene: TRBV9; CDR3nt: TGTGCCAGCAGCCCCACGTCAGACTTGGGGGAAAAACTGTTTTTT; CDR3aa: CASSPTSDLGEKLFF
abundance: once; d_gene: .; j_gene: TRBJ1-5; v_gene: TRBV28; CDR3nt: TGTGCCAGCAGTTTTTTGGATCAGCCCCAGCATTTT; CDR3aa: CASSFLDQPQHF
abundance: once; d_gene: TRBD1; j_gene: TRBJ1-1; v_gene: TRBV27; CDR3nt: TGTGCCAGCAGTGGGACAGTGGGGGGCGGTGGCACTGAAGCTTTCTTT; CDR3aa: CASSGTVGGGGTEAFF
abundance: .; d_gene: TRBD1; j_gene: TRBJ1-3; v_gene: TRBV7-6; CDR3nt: TGTGCCAGCAGCTTAAATGCGGGGACAGGGGTTGGAAACACCATATATTTT; CDR3aa: CASSLNAGTGVGNTIYF